This T cell receptor beta chain was documented in a study of blood T cells in healthy people across ages. From germline, CDR1 is LNHNV and CDR2 YYDKDF (reference sequence). V dropped 0 bases and J dropped 7 bases, with 25 bases sitting between them. CDR3 size: 20 residues. Combining a sample-barcoded 5' primer with a J-beta primer mix, a second PCR ran for about 7 to 11 cycles. Tags on each cDNA molecule came from a template-switch adaptor with 12 random nucleotides. A single record per CDR3 protein comes from TCRdb applying MiXCR to the 5' RACE reads. The sample lists some 320,000 distinct CDR3 sequences, roughly 27% occurring once.

The TCR was taken from a woman in her sixties or seventies in good health. The sequencing sample was made of blood. This chain connects TRBV15 to TRBJ1-6; D might be TRBD1 (5 bases). The CDR3 loop is CATSRDGGSQEQSTNSPLHF. The CDR3 DNA reads as TGTGCCACCAGCAGAGATGGGGGTTCGCAGGAGCAGTCTACGAATTCACCCCTCCACTTT.